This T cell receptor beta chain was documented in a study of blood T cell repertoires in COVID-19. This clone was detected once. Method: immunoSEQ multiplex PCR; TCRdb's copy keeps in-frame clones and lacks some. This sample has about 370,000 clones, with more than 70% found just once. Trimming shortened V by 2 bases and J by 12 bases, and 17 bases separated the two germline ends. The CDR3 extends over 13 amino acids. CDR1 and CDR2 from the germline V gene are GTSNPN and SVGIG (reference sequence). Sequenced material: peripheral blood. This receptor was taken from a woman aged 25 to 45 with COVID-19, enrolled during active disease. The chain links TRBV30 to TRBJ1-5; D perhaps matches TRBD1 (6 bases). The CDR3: CAWSTSGQSFQHF. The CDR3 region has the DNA TGTGCCTGGAGTACCTCCGGACAGTCGTTCCAGCATTTT.